What follows are 5 T cell receptor beta chains derived from one specimen sequenced in a study of identical twins. Via MiXCR, TCRdb re-called the 5' RACE reads, giving one row per CDR3 protein. This table has 460,000 or so distinct CDR3 sequences, over 12% appearing once. This sample was shared with a second study, whose subject was yellow fever vaccine responses in identical twins.

The sample taken for sequencing was CD4+ T cells sorted from blood. These TCRs come from a woman aged 18-35 years in good health.

The chain carries TRBV6-1 and TRBJ2-5, with 8 bases identical to TRBD2. Germline V lookup: CDR1 MNHNS, CDR2 SASEGT. Trimming took 6 bases from V and 2 from J; bases not matched to a gene: 8. CDR3 size: 15 residues. The CDR3 coding sequence is TGTGCCAGCAGCTCCGGGACTAGGGTACAAGAGACCCAGTACTTC. Its protein is CASSSGTRVQETQYF.

The table lists this clonotype with a few counts. The V gene is TRBV12-3 or TRBV12-4, the J gene TRBJ2-6, with D possibly matching TRBD1 (6 bases). The CDR3 consists of 17 residues. Trimming removed 8 bases at V and 0 bases at J, with 17 bases between. The CDR3 sequence: CASSVAGAFSGANVLTF. The CDR3 bases are TGTGCCAGCTCGGTGGCAGGGGCTTTCTCTGGGGCCAACGTCCTGACTTTC.

This clonotype was counted a few times. The chain combines TRBV24-1 with TRBJ2-2; no firm D call. Germline CDR1 reads KGHDR; CDR2 reads SFDVKD. The CDR3 length is 16 residues. V lost 3 bases and J 2 bases, leaving 12 bases between the germline ends. CDR3 DNA sequence: TGTGCCACCAGTGATCCCGGGTCGGATAACACCGGGGAGCTGTTTTTT. Encoded protein: CATSDPGSDNTGELFF.

This chain links TRBV25-1 with TRBJ2-3; no reliable D call. This CDR3 has 14 amino acids. Per germline, CDR1 MGHDK and CDR2 SYGVNS. V dropped 2 bases and J dropped 4 bases, with 10 bases sitting between them. The CDR3 here is CASSEGNVADTQYF. In DNA, the CDR3 is TGTGCCAGCAGTGAAGGGAACGTGGCAGATACGCAGTATTTT. The whole variable domain, filled in from reference TRBV25-1 and TRBJ2-3, reads EADIYQTPRYLVIGTGKKITLECSQTMGHDKMYWYQQDPGMELHLIHYSYGVNSTEKGDLSSESTVSRIRTEHFPLTLESARPSHTSQYLCASSEGNVADTQYFGPGTRLTVL.

Many counts were recorded for this clonotype. The chain carries TRBV25-1 and TRBJ2-3; D gene unclear. Trimming took off 6 bases at V and 4 bases at J, with 20 bases between the two ends. Germline CDR1 MGHDK, CDR2 SYGVNS. The CDR3 spans 16 residues. The CDR3 bases are TGTGCCAGCAGCTCCCCGGCTACCCTGTGGGCAGATACGCAGTATTTT. It translates to CASSSPATLWADTQYF.